One and the same sample provided the 20 T cell receptor beta chains below, sequenced in a study of T cell responses to AZD1222 COVID-19 vaccine. TCRdb's table, derived via immunoSEQ multiplex PCR, lists solely in-frame clones and lacks some. The data hold some 97,000 clones, with around nine tenths observed a single time. The source material was peripheral blood, sampled on day 0 of AZD1222 vaccination. The receptors derive from an adult in good health.

This sequence joins TRBV25-1 and TRBJ2-7; D possibly corresponds to TRBD2 (6 bases). The germline V gene has CDR1 MGHDK and CDR2 SYGVNS. The V gene lost 1 base and the J gene lost 6 bases, with 19 bases spanning the gap. The CDR3 sequence is 16 residues long. The CDR3 sequence is CASSEFGGRKTSEQYF. The CDR3 coding sequence is TGTGCCAGCAGTGAATTCGGGGGTAGGAAAACGAGCGAGCAGTACTTC.

This chain uses TRBV5-4 with TRBJ2-7; the D gene could be TRBD1 or TRBD2 (5 bases each). The V end lost 2 bases, the J end lost 3 bases, and 9 bases lay between the germline ends. This CDR3 has 13 amino acids. CDR1 is SGHNT, CDR2 YYREEE, per germline (reference sequence). Here the CDR3 reads CASSFQGDYEQYF. The CDR3 nucleotides read TGTGCCAGCAGCTTTCAGGGAGACTACGAGCAGTACTTC.

V gene TRBV7-3 combines with J gene TRBJ1-1; maybe TRBD1 (6 bases). The germline CDR1 and CDR2 sequences are SGHTA and FQGTGA. This CDR3 is 13 amino acids long. V was shortened by 3 bases and J by 9 bases, with 14 bases between the two germline ends. The CDR3 reads CASSLNGGWKAFF. The DNA for the CDR3 is TGTGCCAGCAGCTTGAATGGGGGCTGGAAAGCTTTCTTT. The full variable domain, rest sourced from reference TRBV7-3 and TRBJ1-1, is GAGVSQTPSNKVTEKGKYVELRCDPISGHTALYWYRQSLGQGPEFLIYFQGTGAADDSGLPNDRFFAVRPEGSVSTLKIQRTERGDSAVYLCASSLNGGWKAFFGQGTRLTVV.

V is TRBV6-5 and J is TRBJ2-1; tentatively, D is TRBD2 (6 bases). Looked up from germline, CDR1 is MNHEY and CDR2 is SVGAGI. V lost 0 bases, J lost 6 bases, and 12 bases lay in between. CDR3 length: 15 amino acids. CDR3: CASSYSSGPFNEQFF. The CDR3 DNA sequence: TGTGCCAGCAGTTACTCAAGCGGGCCGTTCAATGAGCAGTTCTTC.

The V gene is TRBV13, the J gene TRBJ2-7; the D gene is possibly TRBD1 (5 bases). Germline V gene data show CDR1 as PRHDT and CDR2 as FYEKMQ (reference sequence). Trimming removed 5 bases at V and 1 base at J, with 24 bases between. This CDR3 is built from 18 residues. CDR3 sequence: CASSPGSRQPHLSYEQYF. The CDR3 region has the DNA TGTGCCAGCAGCCCTGGGTCAAGACAGCCCCACCTTTCCTACGAGCAGTACTTC.

To note about this clone: Germline and junction disagree at one end, which may indicate a read error. The chain carries TRBV3-1 (or the pseudogene TRBV3-2) and TRBJ2-7, with 8 bases that match TRBD2. The CDR3 has 13 amino acids. Germline V gives CDR1 LGHDT, CDR2 YNNKEL (reference sequence). The chain's CDR3 is CASSQDGGAGVAF. CDR3 nucleotide sequence: TGTGCCAGCAGCCAAGATGGAGGAGCGGGGGTGGCTTTC.

In its sample, this clone was seen a few times. The V gene is TRBV2, the J gene TRBJ1-5, with 8 bases fitting TRBD1. Losses at the gene ends were 6 bases for V and 4 bases for J; bases not matched to a gene: 2. Per the germline V gene, CDR1 is SNHLY and CDR2 is FYNNEI. The CDR3 extends over 13 amino acids. CDR3 loop: CASRGQANQPQHF. CDR3 DNA sequence: TGTGCCAGCAGGGGACAGGCAAATCAGCCCCAGCATTTT.

In its sample, this clone was seen once. The chain links TRBV20-1 to TRBJ1-4, with D possibly TRBD1 on 5 matching bases. The germline V gene encodes CDR1 DFQATT and CDR2 SNEGSKA (reference sequence). Trimming took 1 base from V and 8 from J, leaving 5 bases between them. This CDR3 contains 11 residues. The CDR3 region is CSARGGEKLFF. The CDR3 bases are TGCAGTGCTAGAGGGGGCGAAAAACTGTTTTTT.

This clone appeared once. The genes are TRBV5-1 and TRBJ2-7; 15 bases align to TRBD2. This CDR3 is 16 amino acids long. Germline CDR1 and CDR2: SGHRS and YFSETQ. J was trimmed by 3 bases and V by 3 bases; bases with no gene match: 4. The CDR3 sequence is CASSSGLAGGIYEQYF. The CDR3 region has the DNA TGCGCCAGCAGCTCGGGACTAGCGGGGGGTATCTACGAGCAGTACTTC.

This chain uses TRBV6-4 with TRBJ2-3, with D perhaps TRBD2 (5 bases). Germline V CDR1 and CDR2: MRHNA, SNTAGT. Trimming pared 1 base from V and 2 bases from J, leaving 10 bases between. The CDR3 totals 15 residues. This chain's CDR3 is CASSDLWEPTDTQYF. In DNA, the CDR3 is TGTGCCAGCAGTGACTTATGGGAGCCCACAGATACGCAGTATTTT.

The V gene is TRBV19, the J gene TRBJ1-5; 7 nucleotides align to TRBD1. Germline-derived CDR1 and CDR2 are LNHDA and SQIVND (reference sequence). V dropped 2 bases and J dropped 7; count of bases not matched to a gene: 11. The CDR3 contains 16 residues. CDR3 region: CASSIFVGQGGQPQHF. The CDR3 DNA sequence: TGTGCCAGTAGTATATTTGTTGGCCAGGGGGGACAGCCCCAGCATTTT. Looking up the rest from reference TRBV19 and TRBJ1-5 gives the full variable domain: DGGITQSPKYLFRKEGQNVTLSCEQNLNHDAMYWYRQDPGQGLRLIYYSQIVNDFQKGDIAEGYSVSREKKESFPLTVTSAQKNPTAFYLCASSIFVGQGGQPQHFGDGTRLSIL.

For the CDR3, the DNA is TGTGCCAGCTCACCGGGGGGCACCTATGGCTACACCTTC. Translation gives CASSPGGTYGYTF. This rearrangement joins TRBV18 to TRBJ1-2, with D tentatively TRBD1 (6 bases). This CDR3 has 13 amino acids. Germline values: CDR1 KGHSH, CDR2 LQKENI. Trimming cost V 3 bases and J 4 bases, with 9 bases left between them.

This clone was detected only once. The CDR3 reads CASSSERGEGQPQHF. CDR3 nucleotide sequence: TGTGCCAGCAGTTCAGAAAGGGGAGAGGGTCAGCCCCAGCATTTT. This rearrangement joins TRBV6-5 to TRBJ1-5; possibly TRBD1 for D (5 bases). CDR1 is MNHEY and CDR2 is SVGAGI in the germline V gene. The CDR3 loop spans 15 amino acids. Between the trimmed V and J ends, which lost 4 bases and 6 bases, there was a span of 16 bases.

This clone has more than one count but fewer than ten. V usage is TRBV2 and J usage is TRBJ1-2, with D perhaps TRBD1 (5 bases). The CDR3 runs 12 residues. Per the germline V gene, CDR1 is SNHLY and CDR2 is FYNNEI. V gave up 8 bases and J gave up 2 bases, with 9 bases separating them. This CDR3 is CASGDLNYGYTF. The DNA of the CDR3 is TGTGCCAGCGGGGACCTGAACTATGGCTACACCTTC. The entire variable domain, with the rest obtained from reference TRBV2 and TRBJ1-2, is as follows: EPEVTQTPSHQVTQMGQEVILRCVPISNHLYFYWYRQILGQKVEFLVSFYNNEISEKSEIFDDQFSVERPDGSNFTLKIRSTKLEDSAMYFCASGDLNYGYTFGSGTRLTVV.

This chain links TRBV12-3 or TRBV12-4 with TRBJ1-2, with TRBD1 identical over 8 bases. The ends lost 8 bases at V and 8 bases at J; junction bases unmatched: 10. This CDR3 is 13 amino acids long. CDR3 region: CASGGQVKSGYTF. Written as DNA, the CDR3 is TGTGCCAGCGGGGGACAGGTGAAAAGCGGCTACACCTTC.

This rearrangement joins TRBV2 to TRBJ2-1; D uncertain. V was clipped by 6 bases and J by 4 bases, with 10 bases between them. The CDR3 consists of 13 residues. Per the germline V gene, CDR1 is SNHLY and CDR2 is FYNNEI. In nucleotides, the CDR3 is TGTGCCAGCAGATCAGACATTTACAATGAGCAGTTCTTC. It codes for CASRSDIYNEQFF. The full variable domain, with the rest looked up from reference TRBV2 and TRBJ2-1, is EPEVTQTPSHQVTQMGQEVILRCVPISNHLYFYWYRQILGQKVEFLVSFYNNEISEKSEIFDDQFSVERPDGSNFTLKIRSTKLEDSAMYFCASRSDIYNEQFFGPGTRLTVL.

The chain has TRBV7-2 and TRBJ2-2; D is possibly TRBD1 (7 bases). The CDR3 loop spans 16 amino acids. CDR1 is SGHTA, CDR2 FQGNSA, per germline. Trimming pared 1 base from V and 6 bases from J, leaving 15 bases between. The CDR3: CASSLVLQGGSGELFF. The CDR3 DNA sequence: TGTGCCAGCAGCTTAGTCCTTCAGGGGGGTTCCGGGGAGCTGTTTTTT.

The chain couples TRBV5-1 to TRBJ1-2; TRBD1 is a possible D gene (5 bases). Per germline, CDR1 SGHRS and CDR2 YFSETQ. The CDR3 extends over 8 amino acids. CDR3 in amino acids: CAQGGYTF. CDR3 in DNA: TGCGCTCAGGGTGGCTACACCTTC. The variable domain in full, with the rest retrieved from reference TRBV5-1 and TRBJ1-2, is KAGVTQTPRYLIKTRGQQVTLSCSPISGHRSVSWYQQTPGQGLQFLFEYFSETQRNKGNFPGRFSGRQFSNSRSEMNVSTLELGDSALYLCAQGGYTFGSGTRLTVV.

Here the CDR3 DNA reads TGTGCCAGCAGCCGACAGGGCGCTGAAGCTTTCTTT. This gives the protein CASSRQGAEAFF. This rearrangement joins TRBV11-3 to TRBJ1-1; TRBD1 matches 7 bases. There are 12 residues in the CDR3. Germline CDR1 SGHNT, CDR2 YENEEA. J lost 6 bases, V lost 5 bases, and 3 bases had no gene match.

The rearrangement links TRBV13 to TRBJ1-1, with 7 positions matching TRBD1. V lost 7 bases, J lost 1 base, and 3 bases stayed unmatched. Germline CDR1 reads PRHDT; CDR2 reads FYEKMQ (reference sequence). CDR3 length: 13 amino acids. Here the CDR3 reads CASTGQENTEAFF. CDR3 DNA: TGTGCCAGCACCGGACAGGAGAACACTGAAGCTTTCTTT.